The 19 T cell receptor beta chains given below trace back to one sample, sequenced in a study of blood T cell repertoires in COVID-19. Libraries were prepared by immunoSEQ multiplex PCR; TCRdb keeps only in-frame clonotypes and omits some of them. The sample has almost 300,000 clones; around nine tenths are singletons. Sequencing was done on a sample of peripheral blood. All receptors come from a man aged 65-85 years with acute or convalescent COVID-19.

The J gene is TRBJ2-1, the V gene TRBV29-1, with D maybe TRBD2 (5 bases). Germline assignment: CDR1 SQVTM and CDR2 ANQGSEA. Trimming cost V 6 bases and J 9 bases, with 18 bases left between them. The CDR3 length is 13 residues. CDR3 residues: CSVSNEGLFEQFF. In DNA, the CDR3 is TGCAGCGTCTCAAATGAGGGATTGTTTGAGCAGTTCTTC.

Note on this clone: Different DNA sequences within this sample yield the same CDR3. The chain employs TRBV9 and TRBJ2-2; TRBD1 agrees at 7 bases. V was clipped by 3 bases and J by 2 bases; unmatched bases: 1. The CDR3 is 14 residues long. Germline CDR1 and CDR2: SGDLS and YYNGEE. In nucleotides, the CDR3 is TGTGCCAGCAGCGACAGGGGAAACACCGGGGAGCTGTTTTTT. As protein: CASSDRGNTGELFF.

This rearrangement joins TRBV7-9 to TRBJ1-6; weak D call: TRBD1 (6 bases). CDR1 and CDR2 from the germline V gene are SEHNR and FQNEAQ (reference sequence). This CDR3 has 15 amino acids. Trimming shortened V by 11 bases and J by 1 base, and 15 bases separated the two germline ends. The DNA of the CDR3 is TGTGCCTCTAGGGGGGGCGAGTCCTATAATTCACCCCTCCACTTT. Amino acids: CASRGGESYNSPLHF.

The V gene is TRBV30, the J gene TRBJ1-4, with D possibly being TRBD1 (5 bases). V was cut by 3 bases and J by 8 bases, with 22 bases left in between. Germline V gene lookup returns CDR1 GTSNPN and CDR2 SVGIG (reference sequence). The CDR3 consists of 16 residues. Here the CDR3 reads CAWSALPTETNEKLFF. CDR3 sequence (DNA): TGTGCCTGGAGCGCCCTGCCGACAGAAACGAACGAAAAACTGTTTTTT.

This chain connects TRBV10-3 to TRBJ2-3, with 11 bases fitting TRBD2. Germline CDR1 reads ENHRY; CDR2 reads SYGVKD. The length of the CDR3 is 17 residues. Trimming removed 0 bases from V and 6 bases from J; junction bases left unmatched: 8. CDR3 coding DNA: TGTGCCATCAGTGAGTCGCTAGCGGGAGGCCCTCAGGATACGCAGTATTTT. Translated: CAISESLAGGPQDTQYF.

This rearrangement joins TRBV9 to TRBJ2-6; possible D gene TRBD2, 6 bases. V was clipped by 2 bases and J by 0 bases, with 6 bases between them. CDR1 is SGDLS and CDR2 is YYNGEE in the germline V gene. CDR3 length: 15 residues. In DNA, the CDR3 is TGTGCCAGCAGCGTGGGGGGCTCTGGGGCCAACGTCCTGACTTTC. Translated: CASSVGGSGANVLTF.

This chain uses TRBV19 with TRBJ2-1, with a weak D call TRBD2 (6 bases). The CDR3 runs 15 residues. Germline V gene sequence: CDR1 LNHDA, CDR2 SQIVND (reference sequence). V lost 4 bases and J 1 base, leaving 11 bases between the germline ends. The DNA for the CDR3 is TGTGCCAGTAGTAATTGGCGGGAATCCTACAATGAGCAGTTCTTC. This gives the protein CASSNWRESYNEQFF.

The chain combines TRBV7-3 with TRBJ2-1, with 9 bases that match TRBD1. V lost 5 bases and J lost 2; bases outside the gene matches: 7. The germline V gene encodes CDR1 SGHTA and CDR2 FQGTGA. The CDR3 totals 16 residues. The CDR3, as DNA: TGTGCCAGCAGCCTCCGGGACAGGGCCCCCTACAATGAGCAGTTCTTC. Protein sequence: CASSLRDRAPYNEQFF.

The chain is built from TRBV19 and TRBJ1-5; D call uncertain. Germline V gene data show CDR1 as LNHDA and CDR2 as SQIVND (reference sequence). This CDR3 comprises 13 residues. Trimming pared 4 bases from V and 5 bases from J, leaving 9 bases between. CDR3 sequence: CASSTDSYQPQHF. In DNA, the CDR3 is TGTGCCAGTAGTACGGACTCGTATCAGCCCCAGCATTTT.

V usage is TRBV5-4 and J usage is TRBJ2-7, with 7 nucleotides matching TRBD1. The CDR3 loop spans 13 amino acids. With 7 bases clipped from V and 5 bases from J, the junction kept 9 bases outside the gene matches. Looked up from germline, CDR1 is SGHNT and CDR2 is YYREEE (reference sequence). CDR3 amino acids: CASAIDRDHEQYF. CDR3 coding DNA: TGTGCCAGCGCGATTGACAGGGACCACGAGCAGTACTTC.

This rearrangement joins TRBV10-1 to TRBJ2-1; 11 bases match TRBD2. Germline CDR1 reads WNHNN; CDR2 reads SYGVQD (reference sequence). The CDR3 runs to 14 residues. J lost 8 bases, V lost 4 bases, and 4 bases had no gene match. As DNA, the CDR3 is TGCGCCAGCAGTGTTAGCGGGAGGGGGTATGAGCAGTTCTTC. Its protein product is CASSVSGRGYEQFF.

The chain carries TRBV10-3 and TRBJ1-5, with D possibly being TRBD1 (5 bases). The CDR3 totals 15 residues. CDR1 ENHRY and CDR2 SYGVKD come from the germline V gene. Trimming shortened V by 2 bases and J by 9 bases, and 17 bases separated the two germline ends. The CDR3 protein is CAISEEITGTGPQHF. In nucleotides, the CDR3 is TGTGCCATCAGTGAGGAAATAACAGGCACCGGGCCCCAGCATTTT.

This sequence joins TRBV29-1 and TRBJ1-2; 7 positions match TRBD1. Germline CDR1 and CDR2: SQVTM and ANQGSEA. V lost 0 bases, J lost 0 bases, and 4 bases stayed unmatched. The CDR3 loop spans 15 amino acids. The CDR3 DNA follows: TGCAGCGTTGAAGATGGGACAGCCTCTAACTATGGCTACACCTTC. Translated: CSVEDGTASNYGYTF.

The rearrangement joins TRBV21-1 to TRBJ2-3; the table's D gene call, TRBD2, was not cross checked with the DNA. TRBV21-1 is termed a pseudogene. CDR3 length: 17 residues. The CDR3 sequence is CASSKAGGSSVTDTQYF. In DNA form, the CDR3 reads TGTGCCAGCAGCAAAGCGGGCGGGAGTAGTGTCACAGATACGCAGTATTTT.

The chain combines TRBV5-1 with TRBJ2-3, with 8 bases aligning to TRBD2. J lost 8 bases, V lost 3 bases, and 14 bases had no gene match. The CDR3 has 16 amino acids. Germline CDR1 reads SGHRS; CDR2 reads YFSETQ. The CDR3 sequence is CASSSGREAVTGTQYF. The CDR3 DNA sequence: TGCGCCAGCAGCTCGGGGCGGGAGGCGGTCACTGGTACGCAGTATTTT.

The gene calls are TRBV28 and TRBJ1-3, with 8 positions matching TRBD1. Germline trimming cut 5 bases from V and 0 bases from J; bases unmatched to any gene: 6. Germline lookup yields CDR1 MDHEN and CDR2 SYDVKM. The CDR3 is made up of 16 amino acids. CDR3 in amino acids: CASSPGQDLSGNTIYF. Written as DNA, the CDR3 is TGTGCCAGCAGTCCGGGACAGGATCTCTCTGGAAACACCATATATTTT.

The chain uses TRBV11-2 and TRBJ1-1; D is ambiguous. Germline CDR1 is SGHAT and CDR2 is FQNNGV. The germline V and J ends were trimmed by 3 bases and 5 bases, with 4 bases remaining between them. This CDR3 has 11 residues. The CDR3 DNA reads TGTGCCAGCAGCTTCAGTACTGAAGCTTTCTTT. Protein sequence: CASSFSTEAFF.

The chain combines TRBV6-6 with TRBJ1-4; D not certain. The germline gives CDR1 MNHNY, CDR2 SVGAGI (reference sequence). Trimming took off 5 bases at V and 0 bases at J, with 10 bases between the two ends. The CDR3 sequence is 15 residues long. CDR3 in DNA: TGTGCCAGCAGTCGGCGGCCAGCAACTAATGAAAAACTGTTTTTT. This codes for CASSRRPATNEKLFF.

CDR3 bases: TGCGCCAGCAGTCAAAGCCCAGGCAGCTCCCCAGATACGCAGTATTTT. Translating gives CASSQSPGSSPDTQYF. The genes are TRBV23-1 and TRBJ2-3; D ambiguous. TRBV23-1 is an open reading frame whose function is uncertain. The CDR3 contains 16 residues. The V and J ends lost 2 bases and 4 bases respectively, with 16 bases between them.